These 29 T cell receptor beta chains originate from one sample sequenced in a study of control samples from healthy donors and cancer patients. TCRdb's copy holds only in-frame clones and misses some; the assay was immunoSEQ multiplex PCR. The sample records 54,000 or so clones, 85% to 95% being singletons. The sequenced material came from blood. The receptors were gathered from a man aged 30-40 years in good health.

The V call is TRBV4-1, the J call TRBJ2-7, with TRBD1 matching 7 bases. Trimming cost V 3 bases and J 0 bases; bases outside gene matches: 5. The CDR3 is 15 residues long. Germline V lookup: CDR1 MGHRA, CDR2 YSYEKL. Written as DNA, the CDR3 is TGCGCCAGCAGCCAGACAGGGTCCAGCTCCTACGAGCAGTACTTC. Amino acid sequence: CASSQTGSSSYEQYF.

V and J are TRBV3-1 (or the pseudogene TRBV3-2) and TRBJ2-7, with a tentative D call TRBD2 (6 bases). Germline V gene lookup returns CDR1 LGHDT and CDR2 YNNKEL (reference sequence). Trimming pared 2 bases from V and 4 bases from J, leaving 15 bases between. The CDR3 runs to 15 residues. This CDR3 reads CASSQPGAGLYEQYF. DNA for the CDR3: TGTGCCAGCAGCCAACCCGGTGCGGGGTTATACGAGCAGTACTTC.

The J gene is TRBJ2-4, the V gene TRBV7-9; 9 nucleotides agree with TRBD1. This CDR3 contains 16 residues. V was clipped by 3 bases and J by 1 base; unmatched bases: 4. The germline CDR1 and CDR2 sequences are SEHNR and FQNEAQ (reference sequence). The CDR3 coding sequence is TGTGCCAGCAGCTTGGGTGGACAGGGGGCCAAAAACATTCAGTACTTC. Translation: CASSLGGQGAKNIQYF.

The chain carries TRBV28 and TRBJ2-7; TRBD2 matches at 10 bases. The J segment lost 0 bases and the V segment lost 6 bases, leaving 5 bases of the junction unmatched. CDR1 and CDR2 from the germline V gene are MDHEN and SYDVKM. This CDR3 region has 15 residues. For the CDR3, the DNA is TGTGCCAGCAGACCCAGCGGGAGGGCCTCCTACGAGCAGTACTTC. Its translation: CASRPSGRASYEQYF.

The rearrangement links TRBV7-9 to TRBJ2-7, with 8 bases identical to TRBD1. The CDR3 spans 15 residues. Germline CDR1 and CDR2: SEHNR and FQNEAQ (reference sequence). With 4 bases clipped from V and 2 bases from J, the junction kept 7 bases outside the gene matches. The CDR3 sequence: CASSSPQGEAYEQYF. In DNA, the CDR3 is TGTGCCAGCAGCTCTCCACAGGGGGAGGCCTACGAGCAGTACTTC.

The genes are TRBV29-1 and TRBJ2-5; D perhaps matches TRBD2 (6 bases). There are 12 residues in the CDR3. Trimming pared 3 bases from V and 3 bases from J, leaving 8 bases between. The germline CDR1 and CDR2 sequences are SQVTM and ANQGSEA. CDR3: CSVDSGEETQYF. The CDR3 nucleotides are TGCAGCGTTGATTCGGGGGAAGAGACCCAGTACTTC.

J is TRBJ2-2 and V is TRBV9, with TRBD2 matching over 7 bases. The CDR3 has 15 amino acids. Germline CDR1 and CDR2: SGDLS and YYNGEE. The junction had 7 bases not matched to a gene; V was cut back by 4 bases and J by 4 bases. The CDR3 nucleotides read TGTGCCAGCAGCCCCGGGGCTAGCGGCACCGGGGAGCTGTTTTTT. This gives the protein CASSPGASGTGELFF.

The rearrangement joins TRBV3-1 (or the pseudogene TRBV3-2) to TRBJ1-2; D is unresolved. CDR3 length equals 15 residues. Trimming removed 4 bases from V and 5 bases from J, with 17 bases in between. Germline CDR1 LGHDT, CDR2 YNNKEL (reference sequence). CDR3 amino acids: CASSRDLTLRYGYTF. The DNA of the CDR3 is TGTGCCAGCAGCCGAGACCTGACTCTACGGTATGGCTACACCTTC.

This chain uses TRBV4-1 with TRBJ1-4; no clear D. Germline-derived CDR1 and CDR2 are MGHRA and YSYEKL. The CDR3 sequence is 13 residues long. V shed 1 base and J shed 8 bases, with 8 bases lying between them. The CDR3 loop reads CASSQGVQEKLFF. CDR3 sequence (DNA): TGCGCCAGCAGCCAAGGGGTGCAGGAAAAACTGTTTTTT.

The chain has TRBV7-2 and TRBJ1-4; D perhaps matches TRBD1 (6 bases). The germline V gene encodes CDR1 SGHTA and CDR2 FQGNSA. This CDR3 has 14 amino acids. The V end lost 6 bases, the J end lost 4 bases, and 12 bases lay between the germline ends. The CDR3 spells CASSFDRFNEKLFF. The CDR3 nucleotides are TGTGCCAGCAGTTTTGACAGGTTTAATGAAAAACTGTTTTTT.

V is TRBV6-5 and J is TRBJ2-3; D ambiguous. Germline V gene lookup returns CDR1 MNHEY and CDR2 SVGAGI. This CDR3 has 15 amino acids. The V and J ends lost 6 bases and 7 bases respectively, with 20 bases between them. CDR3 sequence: CASSRALWAPYTQYF. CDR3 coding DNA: TGTGCCAGCAGCCGGGCATTGTGGGCCCCCTATACGCAGTATTTT.

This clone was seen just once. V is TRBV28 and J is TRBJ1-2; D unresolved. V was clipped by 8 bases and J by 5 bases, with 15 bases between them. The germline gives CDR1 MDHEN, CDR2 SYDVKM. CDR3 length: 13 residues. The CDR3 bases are TGTGCCAGCGTCGCCAGAGCGATTTATGGCTACACCTTC. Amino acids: CASVARAIYGYTF.

The CDR3 protein is CASSFRGGYGYTF. CDR3 coding DNA: TGTGCCAGCAGTTTCCGGGGAGGCTATGGCTACACCTTC. The chain combines TRBV12-3 or TRBV12-4 with TRBJ1-2; D is ambiguous. Trimming left V 3 bases short and J 4 bases short, with 9 bases between. The CDR3 consists of 13 residues.

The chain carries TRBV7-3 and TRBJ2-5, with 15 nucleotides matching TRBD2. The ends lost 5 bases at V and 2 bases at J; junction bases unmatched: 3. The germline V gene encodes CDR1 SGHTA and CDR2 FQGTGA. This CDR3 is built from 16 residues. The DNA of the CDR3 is TGTGCCAGCAGCCTCGGACTAGCGGGAGGGCAAGAGACCCAGTACTTC. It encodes CASSLGLAGGQETQYF.

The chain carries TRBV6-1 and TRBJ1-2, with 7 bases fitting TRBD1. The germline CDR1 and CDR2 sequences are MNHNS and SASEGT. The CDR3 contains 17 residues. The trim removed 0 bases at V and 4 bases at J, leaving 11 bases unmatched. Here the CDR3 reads CASSEALRGQGVYGYTF. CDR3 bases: TGTGCCAGCAGTGAAGCGCTTCGGGGGCAGGGGGTCTATGGCTACACCTTC.

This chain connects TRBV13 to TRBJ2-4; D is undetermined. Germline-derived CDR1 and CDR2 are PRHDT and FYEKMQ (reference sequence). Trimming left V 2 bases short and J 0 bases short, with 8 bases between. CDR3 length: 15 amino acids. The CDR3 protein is CASSLKDGAKNIQYF. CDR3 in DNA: TGTGCCAGCAGCTTAAAGGACGGAGCCAAAAACATTCAGTACTTC.

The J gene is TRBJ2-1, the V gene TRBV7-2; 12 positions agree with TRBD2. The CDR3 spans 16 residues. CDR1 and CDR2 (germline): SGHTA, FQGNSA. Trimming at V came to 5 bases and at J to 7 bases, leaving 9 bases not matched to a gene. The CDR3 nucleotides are TGTGCCAGCAGCCCCCGGGAGACTAGCGGGAGTAATGAGCAGTTCTTC. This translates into CASSPRETSGSNEQFF.

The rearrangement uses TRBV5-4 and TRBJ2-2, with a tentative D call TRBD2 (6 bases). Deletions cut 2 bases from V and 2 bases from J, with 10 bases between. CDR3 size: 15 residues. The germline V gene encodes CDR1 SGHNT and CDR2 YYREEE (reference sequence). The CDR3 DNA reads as TGTGCCAGCAGCTTTGGCGGGATAAACACCGGGGAGCTGTTTTTT. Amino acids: CASSFGGINTGELFF.

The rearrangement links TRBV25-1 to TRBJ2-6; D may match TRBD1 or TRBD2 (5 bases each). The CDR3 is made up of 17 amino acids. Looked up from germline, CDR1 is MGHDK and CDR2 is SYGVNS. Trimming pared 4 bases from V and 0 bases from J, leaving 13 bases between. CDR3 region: CASSGTGTLSGANVLTF. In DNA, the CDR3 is TGTGCCAGCAGTGGGACCGGGACCCTCTCTGGGGCCAACGTCCTGACTTTC.

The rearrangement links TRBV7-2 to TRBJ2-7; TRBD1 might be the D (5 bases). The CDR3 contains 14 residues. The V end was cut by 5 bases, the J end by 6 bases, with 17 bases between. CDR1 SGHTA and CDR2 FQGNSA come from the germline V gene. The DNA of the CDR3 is TGTGCCAGCAGCCACTTAGGGCTACAGGCCGAGCAGTACTTC. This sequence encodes CASSHLGLQAEQYF. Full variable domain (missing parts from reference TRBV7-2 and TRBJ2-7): GAGVSQSPSNKVTEKGKDVELRCDPISGHTALYWYRQSLGQGLEFLIYFQGNSAPDKSGLPSDRFSAERTGGSVSTLTIQRTQQEDSAVYLCASSHLGLQAEQYFGPGTRLTVT.

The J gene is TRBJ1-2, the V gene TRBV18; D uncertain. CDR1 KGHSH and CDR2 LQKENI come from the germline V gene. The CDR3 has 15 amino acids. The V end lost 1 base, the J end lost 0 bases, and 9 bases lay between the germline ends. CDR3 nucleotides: TGTGCCAGCTCACCACGTCCGGGTTCTAACTATGGCTACACCTTC. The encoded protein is CASSPRPGSNYGYTF.

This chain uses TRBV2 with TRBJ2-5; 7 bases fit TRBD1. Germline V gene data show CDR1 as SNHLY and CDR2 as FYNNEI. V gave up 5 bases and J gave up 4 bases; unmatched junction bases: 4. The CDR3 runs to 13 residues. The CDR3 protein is CASSPSGGETQYF. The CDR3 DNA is TGTGCCAGCAGTCCTTCAGGGGGAGAGACCCAGTACTTC.

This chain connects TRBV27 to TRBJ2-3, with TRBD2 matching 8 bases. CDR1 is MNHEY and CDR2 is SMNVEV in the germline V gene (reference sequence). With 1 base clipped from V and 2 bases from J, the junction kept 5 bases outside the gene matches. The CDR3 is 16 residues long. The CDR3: CASSLLGAGVTDTQYF. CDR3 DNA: TGTGCCAGCAGTTTATTAGGAGCGGGAGTCACAGATACGCAGTATTTT.

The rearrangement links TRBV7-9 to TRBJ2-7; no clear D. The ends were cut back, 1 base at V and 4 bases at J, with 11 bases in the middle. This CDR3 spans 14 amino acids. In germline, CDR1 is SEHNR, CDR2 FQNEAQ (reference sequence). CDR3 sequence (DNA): TGTGCCAGCAGCTTAGATGTGTTCTGGTACGAGCAGTACTTC. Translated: CASSLDVFWYEQYF. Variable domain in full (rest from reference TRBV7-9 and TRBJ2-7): DTGVSQNPRHKITKRGQNVTFRCDPISEHNRLYWYRQTLGQGPEFLTYFQNEAQLEKSRLLSDRFSAERPKGSFSTLEIQRTEQGDSAMYLCASSLDVFWYEQYFGPGTRLTVT.

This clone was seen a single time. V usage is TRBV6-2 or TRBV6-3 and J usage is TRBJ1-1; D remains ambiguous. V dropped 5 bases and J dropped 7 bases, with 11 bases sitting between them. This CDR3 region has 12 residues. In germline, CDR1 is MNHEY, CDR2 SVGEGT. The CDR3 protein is CASSKPGLEAFF. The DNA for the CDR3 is TGTGCCAGCAGTAAACCGGGTCTTGAAGCTTTCTTT.

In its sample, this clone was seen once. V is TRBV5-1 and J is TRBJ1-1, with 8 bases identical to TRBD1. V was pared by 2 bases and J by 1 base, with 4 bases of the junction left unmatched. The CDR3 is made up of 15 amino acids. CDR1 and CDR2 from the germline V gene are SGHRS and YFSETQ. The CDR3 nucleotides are TGCGCCAGCAGCTTCCCGGGACAGGAGAACACTGAAGCTTTCTTT. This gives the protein CASSFPGQENTEAFF.

CDR3 nucleotides: TGTGCCATCGGGACAGTGTCAACCTACGAGCAGTACTTC. It yields the protein CAIGTVSTYEQYF. The rearrangement joins TRBV10-3 to TRBJ2-7; 7 bases are a match to TRBD1. The length of the CDR3 is 13 residues. V was pared by 8 bases and J by 2 bases, with 6 bases of the junction left unmatched. In germline, CDR1 is ENHRY, CDR2 SYGVKD.

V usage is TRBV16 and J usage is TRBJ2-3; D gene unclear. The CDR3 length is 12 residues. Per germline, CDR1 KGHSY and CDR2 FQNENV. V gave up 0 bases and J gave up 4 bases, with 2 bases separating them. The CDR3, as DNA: TGTGCCAGCAGCCAATCCCCAGATACGCAGTATTTT. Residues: CASSQSPDTQYF.

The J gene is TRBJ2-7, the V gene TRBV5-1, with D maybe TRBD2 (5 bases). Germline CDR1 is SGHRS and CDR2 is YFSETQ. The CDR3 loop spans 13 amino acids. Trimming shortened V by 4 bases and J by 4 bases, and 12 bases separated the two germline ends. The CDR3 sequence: CASSLADGYEQYF. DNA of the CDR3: TGCGCCAGCAGCCTAGCCGACGGTTACGAGCAGTACTTC.